A single sample is the source of the 21 T cell receptor beta chains below, sequenced in a study of T cell clones after liver transplantation. Method: immunoSEQ multiplex PCR; TCRdb's copy keeps in-frame clones and lacks some. This sample carries 50,000 to 60,000 clones, 70% to 75% of them seen once, and the ten largest clones take 9.7%. The sequences come from CD4+ T cells from blood, collected at the 22-month timepoint. Receptors were obtained from a human patient who received a liver transplant. Among the T cells, some may be from the graft donor.

V and J are TRBV6-1 and TRBJ1-4, with D maybe TRBD1 (6 bases). This CDR3 contains 15 residues. Trimming took 2 bases from V and 7 from J, leaving 14 bases between them. Germline CDR1 MNHNS, CDR2 SASEGT. The CDR3 is CASSEMGARVEKLFF. In DNA form, the CDR3 reads TGTGCCAGCAGTGAAATGGGGGCGCGGGTTGAAAAACTGTTTTTT.

Worth noting for this clone: Additional DNA sequences in this sample encode the identical CDR3. The chain links TRBV6-1 to TRBJ2-7; either TRBD1 or TRBD2 may supply D (5 bases each). Per germline, CDR1 MNHNS and CDR2 SASEGT. CDR3 length equals 13 residues. With 6 bases removed from V and 2 bases from J, the gap between germline ends came to 11 bases. The CDR3 nucleotides read TGTGCCAGCAGCCGGGACGGAACCTACGAGCAGTACTTC. It encodes CASSRDGTYEQYF.

This clone showed up just a few times. This chain links TRBV27 with TRBJ1-2; no reliable D call. Germline CDR1 reads MNHEY; CDR2 reads SMNVEV (reference sequence). The CDR3 is 13 residues long. Between the trimmed V and J ends, which lost 5 bases and 4 bases, there was a span of 11 bases. CDR3 sequence reads: CASSARLGYGYTF. The CDR3 DNA is TGTGCCAGCAGTGCTCGGTTGGGCTATGGCTACACCTTC.

The table lists this clone with a few counts. The rearrangement uses TRBV6-6 and TRBJ1-1, with 7 bases lining up with TRBD1. This CDR3 has 14 residues. After removal of 4 bases from V and 2 bases from J, the junction contained 4 bases not matched to a gene. Germline CDR1 is MNHNY and CDR2 is SVGAGI (reference sequence). The CDR3 bases are TGTGCCAGCAGTTCGGGACAGACAAACACTGAAGCTTTCTTT. Translation: CASSSGQTNTEAFF.

V is TRBV30 and J is TRBJ1-2, with D hard to call. Trimming took off 0 bases at V and 11 bases at J, with 10 bases between the two ends. The CDR3 spans 11 residues. Germline lookup yields CDR1 GTSNPN and CDR2 SVGIG (reference sequence). In DNA, the CDR3 is TGTGCCTGGAGTGTACTTGGCAGGTACACCTTC. Translating gives CAWSVLGRYTF.

The V gene is TRBV7-3, the J gene TRBJ1-5; 10 positions match TRBD1. This CDR3 has 16 residues. The junction had 4 bases not matched to a gene; V was cut back by 1 base and J by 4 bases. CDR1 is SGHTA and CDR2 is FQGTGA in the germline V gene. Here the CDR3 reads CASSLRTGGVNQPQHF. In nucleotides, the CDR3 is TGTGCCAGCAGCTTAAGGACAGGGGGGGTTAATCAGCCCCAGCATTTT.

The rearrangement uses TRBV10-3 and TRBJ2-6, with D hard to call. V was trimmed by 2 bases and J by 0 bases, leaving 8 bases between them. CDR1 ENHRY and CDR2 SYGVKD come from the germline V gene. This CDR3 region has 16 residues. The CDR3 DNA is TGTGCCATCAGTGAGCCGAATAGCTCTGGGGCCAACGTCCTGACTTTC. This translates into CAISEPNSSGANVLTF.

The chain carries TRBV2 and TRBJ2-3, with TRBD2 identical over 11 bases. Germline CDR1 is SNHLY and CDR2 is FYNNEI. CDR3 size: 15 residues. Unmatched junction bases numbered 5, after V lost 3 bases and J lost 6 bases. This CDR3 reads CASSEVAGGADTQYF. CDR3 sequence (DNA): TGTGCCAGCAGTGAGGTAGCGGGGGGGGCTGATACGCAGTATTTT. Complete variable domain (other parts from reference TRBV2 and TRBJ2-3): EPEVTQTPSHQVTQMGQEVILRCVPISNHLYFYWYRQILGQKVEFLVSFYNNEISEKSEIFDDQFSVERPDGSNFTLKIRSTKLEDSAMYFCASSEVAGGADTQYFGPGTRLTVL.

The CDR3 DNA follows: TGTGCCAGCAGTTACTCGGGGGGGGCCAAAAACATTCAGTACTTC. It translates to CASSYSGGAKNIQYF. The rearrangement joins TRBV6-5 to TRBJ2-4; 7 bases match TRBD2. The germline gives CDR1 MNHEY, CDR2 SVGAGI. Germline trimming cut 0 bases from V and 1 base from J; bases unmatched to any gene: 0. The CDR3 is 15 amino acids.

V is TRBV10-3 and J is TRBJ2-7, with 7 nucleotides matching TRBD1. The ends lost 10 bases at V and 0 bases at J; junction bases unmatched: 6. Germline CDR1 reads ENHRY; CDR2 reads SYGVKD. The length of the CDR3 is 13 residues. CDR3 bases: TGTGCCACCCAAGGGACAGACTCCTACGAGCAGTACTTC. It translates to CATQGTDSYEQYF.

This sequence joins TRBV28 and TRBJ2-7; D assignment may be TRBD1 or TRBD2 (6 bases each). Germline CDR1 and CDR2: MDHEN and SYDVKM. This CDR3 comprises 16 residues. V was clipped by 2 bases and J by 4 bases, with 18 bases between them. CDR3 DNA sequence: TGTGCCAGCAGTTTACCCGGAGGGGGTGTAGGATACGAGCAGTACTTC. This encodes CASSLPGGGVGYEQYF.

CDR3 region: CASSLSSYNEQFF. CDR3 nucleotides: TGTGCCAGCAGCCTGAGCTCCTACAATGAGCAGTTCTTC. The V call is TRBV7-2, the J call TRBJ2-1; D uncertain. The CDR3 spans 13 residues. The V end was cut by 5 bases, the J end by 0 bases, with 5 bases between. The V gene's germline CDR1 is SGHTA and CDR2 FQGNSA.

CDR3: CASSLRSSNTGELFF. CDR3 DNA: TGTGCCAGCAGCTTACGTAGCTCGAACACCGGGGAGCTGTTTTTT. This sequence joins TRBV7-8 and TRBJ2-2, with D hard to call. Germline V CDR1 and CDR2: SGHVS, FQNEAQ. The V end was cut by 2 bases, the J end by 0 bases, with 7 bases between. This CDR3 is built from 15 residues.

This chain links TRBV7-8 with TRBJ2-5; D remains ambiguous. The CDR3 contains 16 residues. The germline V and J ends were trimmed by 5 bases and 1 base, with 17 bases remaining between them. CDR1 SGHVS and CDR2 FQNEAQ come from the germline V gene. The CDR3 loop is CASSPRSYQVQETQYF. Here the CDR3 DNA reads TGTGCCAGCAGCCCCCGTTCTTATCAGGTCCAAGAGACCCAGTACTTC.

This chain joins TRBV29-1 and TRBJ1-5; tentatively, D is TRBD1 (5 bases). V lost 8 bases and J lost 2, with 16 bases in between. Germline lookup yields CDR1 SQVTM and CDR2 ANQGSEA. The CDR3 sequence is 14 residues long. CDR3 nucleotides: TGCAGCCTTGGGGCAGGCGAGGGCAATCAGCCCCAGCATTTT. The encoded protein is CSLGAGEGNQPQHF.

V gene TRBV28 combines with J gene TRBJ2-5, with D perhaps TRBD1 or TRBD2 (6 bases each). The CDR3 length is 17 residues. V was clipped by 4 bases and J by 2 bases, with 20 bases between them. Germline loops: CDR1 MDHEN, CDR2 SYDVKM. DNA of the CDR3: TGTGCCAGCAGTTCTTGGGGAGGAAGGGGGATACAAGAGACCCAGTACTTC. It codes for CASSSWGGRGIQETQYF.

The chain links TRBV27 to TRBJ1-1; D is unresolved. Germline assignment: CDR1 MNHEY and CDR2 SMNVEV (reference sequence). Trimming took 7 bases from V and 7 from J, leaving 4 bases between them. This CDR3 has 9 residues. The DNA for the CDR3 is TGTGCCAGCAAACTTGAAGCTTTCTTT. Protein: CASKLEAFF.

The rearrangement uses TRBV9 and TRBJ2-1; 8 bases match TRBD2. The length of the CDR3 is 15 residues. After removal of 0 bases from V and 9 bases from J, the junction contained 8 bases not matched to a gene. Germline-derived CDR1 and CDR2 are SGDLS and YYNGEE. In DNA form, the CDR3 reads TGTGCCAGCAGCGTAGCGGGGGGGGCGGGTACTGAGCAGTTCTTC. Its protein is CASSVAGGAGTEQFF.

The chain couples TRBV14 to TRBJ2-7, with D perhaps TRBD1 or TRBD2 (6 bases each). This CDR3 comprises 12 residues. Trimming removed 1 base from V and 6 bases from J, with 7 bases in between. CDR1 is SGHDN and CDR2 is FVKESK in the germline V gene. CDR3 DNA sequence: TGTGCCAGCAGCCAAGCGGGGGCCGAGCAGTACTTC. Its protein is CASSQAGAEQYF.

V usage is TRBV5-5 and J usage is TRBJ1-5, with 8 nucleotides matching TRBD1. The J segment lost 0 bases and the V segment lost 4 bases, leaving 3 bases of the junction unmatched. Looked up from germline, CDR1 is SGHKS and CDR2 is YYEKEE (reference sequence). This CDR3 has 15 amino acids. The CDR3 DNA is TGTGCCAGCAGCCGGACAGGGTATAGCAATCAGCCCCAGCATTTT. It encodes CASSRTGYSNQPQHF.

The V call is TRBV7-9, the J call TRBJ1-5, with a tentative D call TRBD1 (6 bases). Deletions cut 5 bases from V and 4 bases from J, with 18 bases between. Germline loops: CDR1 SEHNR, CDR2 FQNEAQ (reference sequence). This CDR3 has 16 residues. This chain's CDR3 is CASSASLNQGNQPQHF. CDR3 bases: TGTGCCAGCAGCGCCTCTCTGAATCAGGGGAATCAGCCCCAGCATTTT.